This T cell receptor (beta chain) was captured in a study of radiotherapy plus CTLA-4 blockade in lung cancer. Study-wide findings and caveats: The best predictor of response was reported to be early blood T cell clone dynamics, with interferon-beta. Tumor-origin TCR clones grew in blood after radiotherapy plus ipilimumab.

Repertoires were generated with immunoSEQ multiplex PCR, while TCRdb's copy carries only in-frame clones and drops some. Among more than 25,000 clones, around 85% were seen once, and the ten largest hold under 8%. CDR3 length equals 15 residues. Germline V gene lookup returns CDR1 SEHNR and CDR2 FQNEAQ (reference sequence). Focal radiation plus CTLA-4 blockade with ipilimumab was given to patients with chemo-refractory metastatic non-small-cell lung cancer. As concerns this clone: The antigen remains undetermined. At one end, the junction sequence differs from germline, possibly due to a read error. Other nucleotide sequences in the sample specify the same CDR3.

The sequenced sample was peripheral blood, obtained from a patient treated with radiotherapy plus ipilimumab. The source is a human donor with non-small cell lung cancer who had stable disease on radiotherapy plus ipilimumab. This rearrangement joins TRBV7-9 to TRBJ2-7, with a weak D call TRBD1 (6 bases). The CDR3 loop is CASSLGDTGYYEQYF. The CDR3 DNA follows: TGCGCCAGCAGCTTAGGGGACACAGGGTATTACGAGCAGTACTTC.